The 11 T cell receptor beta chains below come from one sample, sequenced in a study of a mutant IDH1 vaccine in newly diagnosed glioma (dated by TCRdb to the early 2020s). No antigen is known for these receptors. Taken with the paper, the label for time point translates to: week 5, during vaccination. Every vaccine dose consisted of 300 ug of a 20-mer mutant IDH1 peptide in Montanide, administered subcutaneously together with topical imiquimod. Library preparation used the immunoSEQ multiplex PCR assay. In its TCRdb copy, this immuneACCESS table keeps in-frame sequences only and misses some clones. Where compared with another copy, unresolved V genes explain less than half of these, and the others have no known cause. Present in this sample are approximately 38,000 clones, approximately 85% of which were seen just once. Together, the top ten hold over 1.5% of the sample. Material: PBMCs, obtained from a glioma patient whose treatment included an IDH1 peptide vaccine. These receptors all stem from a man between 35 and 55 years old with glioma.

The V call is TRBV21-1, the J call TRBJ2-3; the table's D call of TRBD2 was not tested on the DNA. TRBV21-1 is classified as a pseudogene. The CDR3 is 17 residues long. The CDR3 bases are TGTGCCAGCAGCAATAGCCCGCCAAGAGAAGTAGCGGTTACGCAGTATTTT. Encoded protein: CASSNSPPREVAVTQYF.

In DNA form, the CDR3 reads TGTGCCAGCAGCTTAGGGAGATCTAACTATGGCTACACCTTC. Encoded protein: CASSLGRSNYGYTF. V is TRBV7-9 and J is TRBJ1-2, with no clear D. Germline V gene sequence: CDR1 SEHNR, CDR2 FQNEAQ (reference sequence). The CDR3 extends over 14 amino acids. V lost 1 base to trimming and J lost 0 bases, with 6 bases between them. The full variable domain, in which reference TRBV7-9 and TRBJ1-2 provide the parts outside the CDR3, is DTGVSQNPRHKITKRGQNVTFRCDPISEHNRLYWYRQTLGQGPEFLTYFQNEAQLEKSRLLSDRFSAERPKGSFSTLEIQRTEQGDSAMYLCASSLGRSNYGYTFGSGTRLTVV.

The rearrangement links TRBV19 to TRBJ1-2; no clear D. Germline CDR1 LNHDA, CDR2 SQIVND (reference sequence). The length of the CDR3 is 14 residues. V lost 10 bases and J lost 0, with 15 bases in between. Written as DNA, the CDR3 is TGTGCCACCCGCGCGGCAGATACTAACTATGGCTACACCTTC. Its protein product is CATRAADTNYGYTF. Full variable domain (outside the CDR3, taken from reference TRBV19 and TRBJ1-2): DGGITQSPKYLFRKEGQNVTLSCEQNLNHDAMYWYRQDPGQGLRLIYYSQIVNDFQKGDIAEGYSVSREKKESFPLTVTSAQKNPTAFYLCATRAADTNYGYTFGSGTRLTVV.

The rearrangement links TRBV6-4 to TRBJ2-1; 7 nucleotides match TRBD2. Germline trimming cut 0 bases from V and 3 bases from J; bases unmatched to any gene: 2. Germline V lookup: CDR1 MRHNA, CDR2 SNTAGT. The CDR3 contains 15 residues. The CDR3 nucleotides read TGTGCCAGCAGTGACTCTCGCGGGGGCTACAATGAGCAGTTCTTC. It encodes CASSDSRGGYNEQFF.

The sample holds one count of this clone. The V call is TRBV7-9, the J call TRBJ2-7; TRBD2 is a possible D gene (7 bases). In germline, CDR1 is SEHNR, CDR2 FQNEAQ (reference sequence). The CDR3 covers 16 residues. V lost 5 bases to trimming and J lost 0 bases, with 17 bases between them. CDR3 in DNA: TGTGCCAGCAGCGACCGGGGGGCGGGGGTCTCCTACGAGCAGTACTTC. This encodes CASSDRGAGVSYEQYF.

The rearrangement joins TRBV6-5 to TRBJ2-7; no reliable D call. CDR1 and CDR2 from the germline V gene are MNHEY and SVGAGI. V gave up 6 bases and J gave up 4 bases, with 13 bases separating them. The CDR3 has 13 residues. CDR3 nucleotides: TGTGCCAGCAGACGAAGCTCTAGGTACGAGCAGTACTTC. It encodes CASRRSSRYEQYF.

The chain has TRBV25-1 and TRBJ1-2; maybe TRBD1 (6 bases). CDR1 is MGHDK, CDR2 SYGVNS, per germline. The germline V and J ends were trimmed by 8 bases and 8 bases, with 21 bases remaining between them. This CDR3 has 14 amino acids. CDR3 region: CASGKTGHPKGYTF. In nucleotides, the CDR3 is TGTGCCAGCGGAAAAACGGGACACCCCAAAGGCTACACCTTC.

V usage is TRBV20-1 and J usage is TRBJ2-1; a weak D match, TRBD2 (5 bases). The CDR3 covers 11 residues. Germline V gives CDR1 DFQATT, CDR2 SNEGSKA (reference sequence). The CDR3 loop reads CTPGSYNEQFF. Here the CDR3 DNA reads TGCACCCCGGGATCCTACAATGAGCAGTTCTTC.

CDR3 sequence: CASSPPRASSYNEQFF. Here the CDR3 DNA reads TGTGCCAGCTCACCACCTAGAGCGAGCTCCTACAATGAGCAGTTCTTC. This chain connects TRBV18 to TRBJ2-1; D call uncertain. V was trimmed by 0 bases and J by 0 bases, leaving 9 bases between them. CDR3 length equals 16 residues. Germline V gene lookup returns CDR1 KGHSH and CDR2 LQKENI.

V usage is TRBV9 and J usage is TRBJ2-4, with 12 bases matching TRBD2. The germline gives CDR1 SGDLS, CDR2 YYNGEE. The CDR3 covers 18 residues. J gave up 1 base and V 0 bases, and 5 bases lay outside the gene matches. The CDR3 coding sequence is TGTGCCAGCAGCGTAGGGCTAGCGGGAGGGCCGGCCAAAAACATTCAGTACTTC. This encodes CASSVGLAGGPAKNIQYF.

Only a few counts were recorded for this clone. The chain uses TRBV7-2 and TRBJ1-1; D uncertain. The CDR3 contains 14 residues. CDR1 is SGHTA, CDR2 FQGNSA, per germline. The V end was cut by 1 base, the J end by 9 bases, with 15 bases between. The DNA for the CDR3 is TGTGCCAGCAGCTTAGGGGTCGGTAGCAGAAAAGCTTTCTTT. Protein: CASSLGVGSRKAFF.